Presented here are 12 T cell receptor beta chains from one specimen sequenced in a study of stem cell transplantation in POMP-related autoinflammatory disease. These receptors have no known antigen. Repertoires were generated with immunoSEQ multiplex PCR, while TCRdb's copy carries only in-frame clones and drops some. The table shows 8,500 to 14,000 clones, with around 90% occurring only once. Overall study findings and caveats: In patients with PRAID, every analyzed T-cell subset tended to show lower diversity and higher clonality. In PRAID patients, the number of distinct TRB V-J gene pairings was restricted.

The sample in question was CD8+ T cells from PBMCs, obtained before stem cell transplantation. These receptors were taken from a human donor with POMP-related autoinflammation and immune dysregulation (PRAID).

J is TRBJ1-1 and V is TRBV5-4; TRBD1 aligns across 7 bases. Germline V gene data show CDR1 as SGHNT and CDR2 as YYREEE (reference sequence). The length of the CDR3 is 15 residues. V was clipped by 2 bases and J by 5 bases; unmatched bases: 9. The DNA of the CDR3 is TGTGCCAGCAGCTTCCTACAGGGGATGCGGACTGAAGCTTTCTTT. Translation: CASSFLQGMRTEAFF.

This chain uses TRBV5-6 with TRBJ1-2; no firm D call. The CDR3 runs 13 residues. Germline V CDR1 and CDR2: SGHDT, YYEEEE. V lost 4 bases, J lost 6 bases, and 13 bases lay in between. CDR3 residues: CASSPGSLNGYTF. In DNA, the CDR3 is TGTGCCAGCAGCCCTGGAAGCTTAAATGGCTACACCTTC. Together with reference TRBV5-6 and TRBJ1-2, the CDR3 gives the full variable domain: DAGVTQSPTHLIKTRGQQVTLRCSPKSGHDTVSWYQQALGQGPQFIFQYYEEEERQRGNFPDRFSGHQFPNYSSELNVNALLLGDSALYLCASSPGSLNGYTFGSGTRLTVV.

The J gene is TRBJ2-1, the V gene TRBV7-2; 7 positions match TRBD2. CDR3 length equals 17 residues. The germline CDR1 and CDR2 sequences are SGHTA and FQGNSA. V lost 5 bases to trimming and J lost 3 bases; unmatched junction nucleotides: 13. The CDR3 bases are TGTGCCAGCAGCACGCTAGCACTAGCGAAAATCTACAATGAGCAGTTCTTC. Amino acids: CASSTLALAKIYNEQFF.

The J gene is TRBJ2-7, the V gene TRBV11-2; D not resolved. V was pared by 1 base and J by 1 base, with 8 bases between. Per the germline V gene, CDR1 is SGHAT and CDR2 is FQNNGV. CDR3 length: 14 residues. The chain's CDR3 is CASSLGPGSYEQYF. In nucleotides, the CDR3 is TGTGCCAGCAGCTTAGGTCCCGGTTCCTACGAGCAGTACTTC.

The J gene is TRBJ2-3, the V gene TRBV19; possibly TRBD1 for D (5 bases). CDR3 length equals 15 residues. The V gene lost 5 bases and the J gene lost 2 bases, with 14 bases spanning the gap. CDR1 is LNHDA, CDR2 SQIVND, per germline (reference sequence). The DNA for the CDR3 is TGTGCCAGTAGTCATCAGGGAATAAACACAGATACGCAGTATTTT. It yields the protein CASSHQGINTDTQYF. Using reference TRBV19 and TRBJ2-3 for the parts outside the CDR3, the full variable domain is DGGITQSPKYLFRKEGQNVTLSCEQNLNHDAMYWYRQDPGQGLRLIYYSQIVNDFQKGDIAEGYSVSREKKESFPLTVTSAQKNPTAFYLCASSHQGINTDTQYFGPGTRLTVL.

The genes are TRBV27 and TRBJ2-7; 8 bases agree with TRBD2. The V gene end was trimmed by 4 bases and the J gene end by 6 bases; junction bases not matched to a gene: 8. The CDR3 is 14 amino acids. Germline CDR1 reads MNHEY; CDR2 reads SMNVEV (reference sequence). DNA of the CDR3: TGTGCCAGCAGTTCGCGAGGGACTAGGGGCGAGCAGTACTTC. This codes for CASSSRGTRGEQYF.

This rearrangement joins TRBV4-1 to TRBJ2-3; no clear D gene. The CDR3 covers 15 residues. In germline, CDR1 is MGHRA, CDR2 YSYEKL. The ends were cut back, 5 bases at V and 7 bases at J, with 19 bases in the middle. The CDR3 loop is CASSDATDMANTQYF. The CDR3 bases are TGCGCCAGCAGCGATGCAACCGATATGGCGAATACGCAGTATTTT.

The rearrangement links TRBV5-8 to TRBJ2-7; maybe TRBD1 (6 bases). The CDR3 loop spans 14 amino acids. Germline CDR1 reads SGHTS; CDR2 reads YDEGEE. V lost 3 bases and J 4 bases, leaving 14 bases between the germline ends. DNA of the CDR3: TGTGCCAGCAGCTCAACCAGGGGCTCATACGAGCAGTACTTC. This translates into CASSSTRGSYEQYF.

V gene TRBV6-1 combines with J gene TRBJ1-1, with a tentative D call TRBD1 (5 bases). The V gene's germline CDR1 is MNHNS and CDR2 SASEGT. The CDR3 is 15 amino acids. Trimming took 9 bases from V and 6 from J, leaving 23 bases between them. In nucleotides, the CDR3 is TGTGCCAGTGACCCTCCGGGACGGGAGGGAGCTGAAGCTTTCTTT. Translating gives CASDPPGREGAEAFF.

The CDR3 coding sequence is TGTGCCAGCAGTTCACAATCCCGGCGGGGGGGCTACACCTTC. It codes for CASSSQSRRGGYTF. The chain is built from TRBV6-6 and TRBJ1-2; weak D call: TRBD1 (5 bases). Germline V gene lookup returns CDR1 MNHNY and CDR2 SVGAGI (reference sequence). This CDR3 contains 14 residues. Trimming stripped 4 bases from V and 8 bases from J, with 17 bases between.

The chain combines TRBV9 with TRBJ1-1, with D possibly matching TRBD1 (6 bases). This CDR3 region has 13 residues. The germline V gene encodes CDR1 SGDLS and CDR2 YYNGEE. V gave up 3 bases and J gave up 4 bases, with 10 bases separating them. The chain's CDR3 is CASSGGGGTEAFF. The CDR3 bases are TGTGCCAGCAGCGGGGGGGGCGGCACTGAAGCTTTCTTT.

This clone was counted between two and nine times. This chain links TRBV27 with TRBJ1-3; D is uncertain. Germline CDR1 MNHEY, CDR2 SMNVEV (reference sequence). The CDR3 contains 13 residues. V was trimmed by 7 bases and J by 3 bases, leaving 10 bases between them. The CDR3: CASKETGGNTIYF. The DNA of the CDR3 is TGTGCCAGCAAGGAGACGGGTGGAAACACCATATATTTT.